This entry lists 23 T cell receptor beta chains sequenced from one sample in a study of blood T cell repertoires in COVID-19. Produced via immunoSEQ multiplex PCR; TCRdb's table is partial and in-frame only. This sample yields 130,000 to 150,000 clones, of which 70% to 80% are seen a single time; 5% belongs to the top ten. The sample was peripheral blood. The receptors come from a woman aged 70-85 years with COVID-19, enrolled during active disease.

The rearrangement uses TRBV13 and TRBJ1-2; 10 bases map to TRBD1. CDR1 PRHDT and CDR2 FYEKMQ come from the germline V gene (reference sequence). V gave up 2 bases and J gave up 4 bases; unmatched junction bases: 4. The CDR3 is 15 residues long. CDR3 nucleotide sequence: TGTGCCAGCAGCTTAAGGACAGGGGGGTTCTATGGCTACACCTTC. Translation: CASSLRTGGFYGYTF. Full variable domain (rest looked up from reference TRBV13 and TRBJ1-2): AAGVIQSPRHLIKEKRETATLKCYPIPRHDTVYWYQQGPGQDPQFLISFYEKMQSDKGSIPDRFSAQQFSDYHSELNMSSLELGDSALYFCASSLRTGGFYGYTFGSGTRLTVV.

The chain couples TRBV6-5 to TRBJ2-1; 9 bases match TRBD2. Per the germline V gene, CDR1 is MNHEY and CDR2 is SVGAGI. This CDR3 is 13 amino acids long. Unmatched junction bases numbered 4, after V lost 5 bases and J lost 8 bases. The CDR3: CASSRRGGHEQFF. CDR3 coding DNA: TGTGCCAGCAGTAGGCGGGGGGGCCATGAGCAGTTCTTC.

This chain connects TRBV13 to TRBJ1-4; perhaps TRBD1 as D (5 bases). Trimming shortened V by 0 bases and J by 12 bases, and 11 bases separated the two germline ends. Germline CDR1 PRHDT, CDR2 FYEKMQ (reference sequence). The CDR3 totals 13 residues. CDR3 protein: CASSLGRRGELFF. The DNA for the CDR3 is TGTGCCAGCAGCTTAGGAAGGAGGGGTGAACTGTTTTTT.

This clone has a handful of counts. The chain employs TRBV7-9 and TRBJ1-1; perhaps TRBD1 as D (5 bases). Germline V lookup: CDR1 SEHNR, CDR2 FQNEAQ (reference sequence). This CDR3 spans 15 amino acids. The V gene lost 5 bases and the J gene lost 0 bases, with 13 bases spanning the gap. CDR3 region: CASSRLSGLNTEAFF. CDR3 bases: TGTGCCAGCAGCCGTCTTTCAGGGCTGAACACTGAAGCTTTCTTT.

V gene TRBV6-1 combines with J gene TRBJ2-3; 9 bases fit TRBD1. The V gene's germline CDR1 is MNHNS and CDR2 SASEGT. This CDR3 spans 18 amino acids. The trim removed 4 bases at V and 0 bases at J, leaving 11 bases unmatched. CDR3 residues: CASSGTGAFPSSTDTQYF. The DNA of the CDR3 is TGTGCCAGCAGTGGGACAGGGGCCTTTCCCTCTAGCACAGATACGCAGTATTTT.

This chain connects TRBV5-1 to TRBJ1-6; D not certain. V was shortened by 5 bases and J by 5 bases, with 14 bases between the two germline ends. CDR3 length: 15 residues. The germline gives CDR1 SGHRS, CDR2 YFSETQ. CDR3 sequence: CASRPMEAHNSPLHF. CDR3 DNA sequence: TGCGCCAGCAGGCCCATGGAGGCCCATAATTCACCCCTCCACTTT.

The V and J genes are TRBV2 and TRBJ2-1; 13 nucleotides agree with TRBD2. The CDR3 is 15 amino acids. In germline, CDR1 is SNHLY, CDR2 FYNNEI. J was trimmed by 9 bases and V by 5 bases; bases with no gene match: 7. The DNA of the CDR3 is TGTGCCAGCAGTCCCACTAGCGGGGGGGCCGGTGAGCAGTTCTTC. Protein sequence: CASSPTSGGAGEQFF.

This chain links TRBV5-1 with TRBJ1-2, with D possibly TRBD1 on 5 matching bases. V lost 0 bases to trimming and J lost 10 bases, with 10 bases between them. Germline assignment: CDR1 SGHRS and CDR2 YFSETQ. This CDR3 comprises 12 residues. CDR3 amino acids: CASSLGTGHYTF. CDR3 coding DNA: TGCGCCAGCAGCTTGGGTACAGGACACTACACCTTC.

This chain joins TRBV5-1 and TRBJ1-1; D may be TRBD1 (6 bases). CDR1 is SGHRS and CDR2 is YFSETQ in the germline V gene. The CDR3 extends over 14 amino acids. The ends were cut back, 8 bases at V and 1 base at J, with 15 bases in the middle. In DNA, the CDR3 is TGCGCCAGTTATACAGGGAGAGGGAACACTGAAGCTTTCTTT. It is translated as CASYTGRGNTEAFF.

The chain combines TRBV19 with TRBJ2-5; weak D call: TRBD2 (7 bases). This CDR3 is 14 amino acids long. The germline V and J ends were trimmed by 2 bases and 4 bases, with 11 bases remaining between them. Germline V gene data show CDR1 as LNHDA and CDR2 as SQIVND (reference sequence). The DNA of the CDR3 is TGTGCCAGTAGTATACAGGGGAGGGGAGAGACCCAGTACTTC. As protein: CASSIQGRGETQYF.

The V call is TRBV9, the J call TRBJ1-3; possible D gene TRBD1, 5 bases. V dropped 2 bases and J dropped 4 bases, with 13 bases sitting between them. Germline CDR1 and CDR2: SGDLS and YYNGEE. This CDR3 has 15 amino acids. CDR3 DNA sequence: TGTGCCAGCAGCGTTTCCGAGGGGAGGGGAAACACCATATATTTT. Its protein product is CASSVSEGRGNTIYF.

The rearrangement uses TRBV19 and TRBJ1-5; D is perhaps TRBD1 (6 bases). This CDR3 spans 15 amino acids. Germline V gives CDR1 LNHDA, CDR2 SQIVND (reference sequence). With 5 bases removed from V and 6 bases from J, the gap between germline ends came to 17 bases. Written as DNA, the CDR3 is TGTGCCAGTAGTGTACAGGGATCGGTGGGTCAGCCCCAGCATTTT. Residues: CASSVQGSVGQPQHF.

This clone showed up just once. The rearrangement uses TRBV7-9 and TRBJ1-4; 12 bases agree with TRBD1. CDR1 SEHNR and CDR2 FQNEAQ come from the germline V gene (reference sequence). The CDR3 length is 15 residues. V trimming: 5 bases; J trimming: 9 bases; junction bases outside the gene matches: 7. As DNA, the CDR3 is TGTGCCAGCAGCCCCAGGGACAGGGGGCGTCAAAAACTGTTTTTT. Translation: CASSPRDRGRQKLFF.

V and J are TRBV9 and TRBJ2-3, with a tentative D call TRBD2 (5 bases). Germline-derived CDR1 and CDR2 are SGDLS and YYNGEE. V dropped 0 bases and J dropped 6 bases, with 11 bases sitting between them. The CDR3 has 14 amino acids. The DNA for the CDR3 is TGTGCCAGCAGCGTAGTACCGGGAAGGGATACGCAGTATTTT. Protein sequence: CASSVVPGRDTQYF. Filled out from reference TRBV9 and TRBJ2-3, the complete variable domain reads DSGVTQTPKHLITATGQRVTLRCSPRSGDLSVYWYQQSLDQGLQFLIQYYNGEERAKGNILERFSAQQFPDLHSELNLSSLELGDSALYFCASSVVPGRDTQYFGPGTRLTVL.

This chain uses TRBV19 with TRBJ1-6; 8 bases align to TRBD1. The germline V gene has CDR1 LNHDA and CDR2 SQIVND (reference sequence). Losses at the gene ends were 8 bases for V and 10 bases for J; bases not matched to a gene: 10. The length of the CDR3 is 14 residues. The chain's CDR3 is CASRRQGSESPLHF. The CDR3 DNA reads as TGTGCCAGTCGAAGACAGGGGTCGGAATCACCCCTCCACTTT.

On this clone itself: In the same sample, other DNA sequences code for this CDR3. CDR3 region: CASSPSGGSYNEQFF. The DNA of the CDR3 is TGTGCCAGCAGCCCTAGCGGGGGATCCTACAATGAGCAGTTCTTC. This rearrangement joins TRBV3-1 (or the pseudogene TRBV3-2) to TRBJ2-1; TRBD2 aligns across 10 bases. The CDR3 is 15 residues long. CDR1 and CDR2 (germline): LGHDT, YNNKEL (reference sequence). With 4 bases clipped from V and 1 base from J, the junction kept 1 base outside the gene matches.

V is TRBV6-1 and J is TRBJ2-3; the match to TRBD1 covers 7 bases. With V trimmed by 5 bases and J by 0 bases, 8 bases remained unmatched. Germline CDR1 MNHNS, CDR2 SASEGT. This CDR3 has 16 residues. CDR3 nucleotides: TGTGCCAGCAGTCAAGGGGGCGGCTTTAGCACAGATACGCAGTATTTT. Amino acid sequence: CASSQGGGFSTDTQYF.

This CDR3 is CAWSSTGVYEKLFF. The CDR3 DNA is TGTGCCTGGAGTTCGACAGGGGTATATGAAAAACTGTTTTTT. The chain carries TRBV30 and TRBJ1-4, with 8 nucleotides matching TRBD1. V gave up 2 bases and J gave up 6 bases; unmatched junction bases: 5. The CDR3 length is 14 residues. Germline assignment: CDR1 GTSNPN and CDR2 SVGIG (reference sequence).

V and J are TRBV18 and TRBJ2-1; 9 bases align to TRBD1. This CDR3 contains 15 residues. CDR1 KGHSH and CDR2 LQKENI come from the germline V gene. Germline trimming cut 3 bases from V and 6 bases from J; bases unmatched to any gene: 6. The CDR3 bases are TGTGCCAGCTCACCTGGACAGGGGAAGATCAATGAGCAGTTCTTC. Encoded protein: CASSPGQGKINEQFF.

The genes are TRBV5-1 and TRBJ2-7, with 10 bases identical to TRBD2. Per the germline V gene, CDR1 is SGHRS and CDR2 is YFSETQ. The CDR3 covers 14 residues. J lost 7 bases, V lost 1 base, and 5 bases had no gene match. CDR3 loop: CASSLTSGVGEQYF. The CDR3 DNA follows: TGCGCCAGCAGCTTGACTAGCGGGGTGGGGGAGCAGTACTTC.

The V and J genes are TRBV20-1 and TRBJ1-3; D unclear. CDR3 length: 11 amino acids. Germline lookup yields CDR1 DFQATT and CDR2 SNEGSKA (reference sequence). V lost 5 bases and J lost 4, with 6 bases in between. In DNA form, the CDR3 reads TGCAGTGCTGGCAGGGGAAACACCATATATTTT. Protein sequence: CSAGRGNTIYF.

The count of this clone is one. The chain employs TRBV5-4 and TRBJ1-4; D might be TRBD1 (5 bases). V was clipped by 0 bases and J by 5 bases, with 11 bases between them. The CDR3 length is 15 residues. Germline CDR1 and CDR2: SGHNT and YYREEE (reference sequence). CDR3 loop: CASSLGGVQNEKLFF. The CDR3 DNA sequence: TGTGCCAGCAGCTTGGGGGGGGTACAGAATGAAAAACTGTTTTTT. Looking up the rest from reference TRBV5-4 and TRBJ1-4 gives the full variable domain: ETGVTQSPTHLIKTRGQQVTLRCSSQSGHNTVSWYQQALGQGPQFIFQYYREEENGRGNFPPRFSGLQFPNYSSELNVNALELDDSALYLCASSLGGVQNEKLFFGSGTQLSVL.

CDR3 DNA sequence: TGCAGCGTCGCAGGGGGCGGCGAGCAGTACTTC. It is translated as CSVAGGGEQYF. This chain connects TRBV29-1 to TRBJ2-7; 8 nucleotides align to TRBD1. Germline CDR1 is SQVTM and CDR2 is ANQGSEA. The CDR3 runs to 11 residues. Trimming cost V 6 bases and J 6 bases; bases outside gene matches: 4.